Below, one T cell receptor beta chain is given with its context. Its antigen is unidentified. A v3.0 immunoSEQ assay was performed at survey level. TCRdb keeps only in-frame clones here, not all; method: immunoSEQ multiplex PCR. The table records 25,000 to 35,000 clones, about 94% of them present only once. This sample is part of a study of long-term antiretroviral therapy in people with HIV. Study results and limitations: Diversity measured after ART increased yet remained under transplant donor controls. For ART adherence, viral resistance and therapy changes, no data were available.

Sequencing was performed on unsorted PBMCs, taken approximately 7.4 years after starting antiretroviral therapy. This receptor was obtained from a man between 50 and 59 years old with HIV.

The CDR3 is CASSPGGPDNEQFF. For the CDR3, the DNA is TGTGCCAGCAGCCCGGGGGGGCCGGACAATGAGCAGTTCTTC. V gene TRBV11-2 combines with J gene TRBJ2-1; TRBD2 aligns across 8 bases. Germline V gene data show CDR1 as SGHAT and CDR2 as FQNNGV. This CDR3 is 14 amino acids long. Unmatched junction bases numbered 5, after V lost 5 bases and J lost 5 bases.